The next 16 T cell receptor beta chains were all read from a single sample in a study of blood T cell repertoires in COVID-19 (TCRdb year 2020). The library was produced with the immunoSEQ multiplex PCR assay. In TCRdb, the immuneACCESS table is reduced to in-frame sequences with V and J assigned. These tables do not hold every clone; where another copy was compared, an unresolved V gene accounts for under half, and the others remain unexplained. Present in this sample are roughly 100,000 clones, under 85% of which were seen just once. The ten largest clones add up to 14% to 15% of the sample. Sequenced material: peripheral blood. These receptor sequences come from a woman aged 55-70 years with acute or convalescent COVID-19.

The chain joins TRBV2 to TRBJ1-2; maybe TRBD1 (5 bases). CDR3 size: 15 residues. Germline CDR1 and CDR2: SNHLY and FYNNEI. Trimming stripped 6 bases from V and 5 bases from J, with 19 bases between. The CDR3 spells CASSIRGGTEYGYTF. The CDR3 coding sequence is TGTGCCAGCAGCATACGAGGAGGGACGGAATATGGCTACACCTTC.

The chain recombines TRBV5-1 with TRBJ2-6; 10 nucleotides agree with TRBD1. The CDR3 loop spans 18 amino acids. With V trimmed by 0 bases and J by 0 bases, 3 bases remained unmatched. Per germline, CDR1 SGHRS and CDR2 YFSETQ. The CDR3 region has the DNA TGCGCCAGCAGCTTGGACAGGACAGGGGGCTCTGGGGCCAACGTCCTGACTTTC. Amino acid sequence: CASSLDRTGGSGANVLTF.

The rearrangement joins TRBV5-6 to TRBJ1-2, with 10 bases fitting TRBD1. Per the germline V gene, CDR1 is SGHDT and CDR2 is YYEEEE. The trim removed 1 base at V and 3 bases at J, leaving 3 bases unmatched. The CDR3 sequence is 15 residues long. This CDR3 reads CASSLLTGGHYGYTF. In DNA form, the CDR3 reads TGTGCCAGCAGCTTGCTGACAGGGGGCCACTATGGCTACACCTTC.

V is TRBV3-1 (or the pseudogene TRBV3-2) and J is TRBJ2-5; D perhaps matches TRBD2 (6 bases). The length of the CDR3 is 15 residues. The germline gives CDR1 LGHDT, CDR2 YNNKEL (reference sequence). V lost 1 base, J lost 5 bases, and 14 bases lay in between. The CDR3 DNA reads as TGTGCCAGCAGCCAAGTGCAGGGACGGGGGGAGACCCAGTACTTC. Its translation: CASSQVQGRGETQYF.

V gene TRBV3-1 (or the pseudogene TRBV3-2) combines with J gene TRBJ2-4, with 9 bases lining up with TRBD2. The germline CDR1 and CDR2 sequences are LGHDT and YNNKEL (reference sequence). This CDR3 has 14 residues. Unmatched junction bases numbered 8, after V lost 8 bases and J lost 6 bases. The CDR3: CASSLGLATNIQYF. The CDR3 DNA follows: TGTGCCAGCTCCCTGGGACTAGCTACAAACATTCAGTACTTC.

J is TRBJ2-3 and V is TRBV7-9; 7 nucleotides line up with TRBD2. The CDR3 runs to 15 residues. The germline V gene has CDR1 SEHNR and CDR2 FQNEAQ (reference sequence). After removal of 3 bases from V and 4 bases from J, the junction contained 7 bases not matched to a gene. The CDR3 protein is CASSFAGVGADTQYF. DNA for the CDR3: TGTGCCAGCAGCTTCGCGGGAGTAGGGGCAGATACGCAGTATTTT.

The rearrangement uses TRBV27 and TRBJ2-3; D is possibly TRBD2 (5 bases). The CDR3 has 15 amino acids. Trimming stripped 4 bases from V and 3 bases from J, with 14 bases between. Germline V lookup: CDR1 MNHEY, CDR2 SMNVEV (reference sequence). The CDR3 DNA reads TGTGCCAGCAGTTACAGCGGCGACAATACAGATACGCAGTATTTT. Its translation: CASSYSGDNTDTQYF.

V usage is TRBV6-5 and J usage is TRBJ2-3; 10 positions agree with TRBD2. V trimming: 2 bases; J trimming: 11 bases; junction bases outside the gene matches: 7. The germline V gene has CDR1 MNHEY and CDR2 SVGAGI. CDR3 length equals 14 residues. The CDR3 sequence: CASSYGTSASRQYF. The CDR3 region has the DNA TGTGCCAGCAGTTACGGGACTAGCGCTTCTAGGCAGTATTTT.

The rearrangement joins TRBV5-1 to TRBJ2-7; 11 positions match TRBD2. This CDR3 has 14 amino acids. Trimming removed 4 bases from V and 5 bases from J; junction bases left unmatched: 5. The germline CDR1 and CDR2 sequences are SGHRS and YFSETQ. This CDR3 reads CASSPLAGAHEQYF. Written as DNA, the CDR3 is TGCGCCAGCAGCCCACTAGCGGGAGCACACGAGCAGTACTTC.

In this sample, this clone turned up once. The chain carries TRBV27 and TRBJ1-1; 11 nucleotides agree with TRBD1. The V and J ends lost 0 bases and 7 bases, in that order; junction bases with no gene match: 7. Germline assignment: CDR1 MNHEY and CDR2 SMNVEV (reference sequence). This CDR3 has 16 residues. In DNA form, the CDR3 reads TGTGCCAGCAGTTTATCATACGGGACAGGGGGGGGTGAAGCTTTCTTT. It encodes CASSLSYGTGGGEAFF.

The rearrangement joins TRBV7-8 to TRBJ1-1; 10 nucleotides line up with TRBD1. From germline, CDR1 is SGHVS and CDR2 FQNEAQ. The CDR3 sequence is 18 residues long. The junction had 9 bases not matched to a gene; V was cut back by 2 bases and J by 0 bases. CDR3 residues: CASSLIRQGARMNTEAFF. As DNA, the CDR3 is TGTGCCAGCAGCTTAATTCGACAGGGGGCGAGGATGAACACTGAAGCTTTCTTT. Using reference TRBV7-8 and TRBJ1-1 for the parts outside the CDR3, the full variable domain is GAGVSQSPRYKVAKRGQDVALRCDPISGHVSLFWYQQALGQGPEFLTYFQNEAQLDKSGLPSDRFFAERPEGSVSTLKIQRTQQEDSAVYLCASSLIRQGARMNTEAFFGQGTRLTVV.

This chain links TRBV4-1 with TRBJ1-4; TRBD1 agrees at 8 bases. Trimming removed 1 base from V and 7 bases from J; junction bases left unmatched: 5. This CDR3 has 15 residues. Germline V CDR1 and CDR2: MGHRA, YSYEKL. The CDR3 loop reads CASSQGTGLTEKLFF. The DNA for the CDR3 is TGCGCCAGCAGCCAAGGGACAGGGTTGACTGAAAAACTGTTTTTT.

V usage is TRBV6-2 or TRBV6-3 and J usage is TRBJ2-1; the D is unclear. Germline V gene lookup returns CDR1 MNHEY and CDR2 SVGEGT. Trimming shortened V by 5 bases and J by 0 bases, and 5 bases separated the two germline ends. This CDR3 is 13 amino acids long. Here the CDR3 reads CASSPNSYNEQFF. The CDR3 DNA is TGTGCCAGCAGTCCAAACTCCTACAATGAGCAGTTCTTC.

This chain connects TRBV7-9 to TRBJ2-5; tentatively, D is TRBD2 (5 bases). Germline V CDR1 and CDR2: SEHNR, FQNEAQ (reference sequence). The CDR3 contains 14 residues. Trimming pared 5 bases from V and 5 bases from J, leaving 15 bases between. CDR3 nucleotides: TGTGCCAGCAGCGCACTAGGTTTTGGCGAGACCCAGTACTTC. Protein sequence: CASSALGFGETQYF.

In regard to this clone: The sample has other DNA sequences that encode this CDR3 too. The rearrangement uses TRBV14 and TRBJ2-1; 9 nucleotides align to TRBD1. V dropped 1 base and J dropped 13; count of bases not matched to a gene: 14. Per germline, CDR1 SGHDN and CDR2 FVKESK. This CDR3 comprises 16 residues. The CDR3 is CASSQVRGQGGDGQFF. In nucleotides, the CDR3 is TGTGCCAGCAGCCAAGTTCGGGGACAGGGAGGGGATGGACAGTTCTTC.

The chain couples TRBV2 to TRBJ2-2; unclear D gene. Trimming shortened V by 6 bases and J by 4 bases, and 15 bases separated the two germline ends. The CDR3 loop spans 15 amino acids. Germline CDR1 and CDR2: SNHLY and FYNNEI. CDR3 sequence (DNA): TGTGCCAGCAGCAAGAGTGGGTACAGCACCGGGGAGCTGTTTTTT. This translates into CASSKSGYSTGELFF.